This T cell receptor beta chain was recorded in a study of neurological immune-mediated disorders. Regarding the study as a whole: Sharing of CDR3 amino acid sequences among expanded clones across subjects was absent, suggesting private repertoires in all groups.

This clonotype was counted many times. The antigen is undetermined. For sorted libraries, the input was about 1 million CD4+ or CD8+ T cells. TCRdb processed the 5' RACE reads anew with MiXCR; each CDR3 protein has one entry. The data contain 10,000 to 12,000 distinct CDR3 sequences, roughly 20% of them singletons. Input material: CD8+ T cells from blood. This clonotype originated in a woman between 40 and 50 years old with multiple sclerosis.

The CDR3 DNA is TGTGCCAGCTCCCGGGGGCAGGGTCAGCCCCAGCATTTT. Its translation is CASSRGQGQPQHF. The V gene is TRBV2, the J gene TRBJ1-5; TRBD1 might be the D (6 bases). The V gene's germline CDR1 is SNHLY and CDR2 FYNNEI. The V end was cut by 8 bases, the J end by 6 bases, with 14 bases between. This CDR3 is built from 13 residues.